The 20 T cell receptor beta chains below were found in one sample sequenced in a study of neoadjuvant anti-PD-1 for oral cavity cancer. Produced via immunoSEQ multiplex PCR; TCRdb's table is partial and in-frame only. The sample lists 12,000 or so clones, 65% to 75% occurring once. Indicated time point: after neoadjuvant nivolumab, at surgical resection. Material: PBMCs, obtained after nivolumab (anti-PD-1) treatment. These receptors originate from a person aged 35-79 years with oral cavity squamous cell carcinoma.

The chain links TRBV18 to TRBJ1-1; weak D call: TRBD1 (5 bases). Trimming cost V 6 bases and J 8 bases, with 13 bases left between them. Germline V gene lookup returns CDR1 KGHSH and CDR2 LQKENI. The CDR3 extends over 12 amino acids. In DNA form, the CDR3 reads TGTGCCAGCTCTTACCAACCAGGGGAAGCTTTCTTT. Protein: CASSYQPGEAFF.

The chain employs TRBV7-3 and TRBJ2-7, with no clear D. The CDR3 totals 20 residues. V lost 5 bases and J lost 3, with 32 bases in between. Per the germline V gene, CDR1 is SGHTA and CDR2 is FQGTGA. For the CDR3, the DNA is TGTGCCAGCAGCCGCGACACATCGTCCCTAGGAAATGGTGATAGCTACGAGCAGTACTTC. As protein: CASSRDTSSLGNGDSYEQYF. The full variable domain, rest sourced from reference TRBV7-3 and TRBJ2-7, is GAGVSQTPSNKVTEKGKYVELRCDPISGHTALYWYRQSLGQGPEFLIYFQGTGAADDSGLPNDRFFAVRPEGSVSTLKIQRTERGDSAVYLCASSRDTSSLGNGDSYEQYFGPGTRLTVT.

The rearrangement uses TRBV28 and TRBJ1-1; D possibly corresponds to TRBD1 (6 bases). V lost 8 bases and J lost 5, with 18 bases in between. Germline V CDR1 and CDR2: MDHEN, SYDVKM. The CDR3 runs 14 residues. The CDR3 DNA sequence: TGTGCCAGCTTAGCTCTCAGGGGCAGAACTGAAGCTTTCTTT. It yields the protein CASLALRGRTEAFF.

The rearrangement links TRBV11-2 to TRBJ2-1, with TRBD1 matching over 7 bases. After removal of 1 base from V and 7 bases from J, the junction contained 7 bases not matched to a gene. The germline V gene encodes CDR1 SGHAT and CDR2 FQNNGV. This CDR3 spans 15 amino acids. CDR3 DNA sequence: TGTGCCAGCAGCTTAGGAGGGCTCAGGGGGAATGAGCAGTTCTTC. Translating it yields CASSLGGLRGNEQFF.

This clone was observed a single time. The rearrangement joins TRBV13 to TRBJ2-5; D unresolved. The CDR3 sequence is 17 residues long. Trimming removed 2 bases from V and 2 bases from J, with 18 bases in between. Germline assignment: CDR1 PRHDT and CDR2 FYEKMQ (reference sequence). Written as DNA, the CDR3 is TGTGCCAGCAGCTTACAATCTTTTTTCGGCTTTCAAGAGACCCAGTACTTC. It encodes CASSLQSFFGFQETQYF.

The rearrangement uses TRBV18 and TRBJ1-6; 8 bases are shared with TRBD1. This CDR3 spans 15 amino acids. V was pared by 4 bases and J by 7 bases, with 6 bases of the junction left unmatched. Germline CDR1 and CDR2: KGHSH and LQKENI. CDR3 in amino acids: CASSLGQGGNSPLHF. The CDR3 coding sequence is TGTGCCAGCTCACTAGGACAGGGAGGCAATTCACCCCTCCACTTT.

This clone has a handful of counts. J is TRBJ1-2 and V is TRBV30; no reliable D call. This CDR3 contains 13 residues. The germline gives CDR1 GTSNPN, CDR2 SVGIG (reference sequence). V was trimmed by 0 bases and J by 2 bases, leaving 7 bases between them. The CDR3 here is CAWSVEANYGYTF. The DNA for the CDR3 is TGTGCCTGGAGTGTAGAGGCAAACTATGGCTACACCTTC. Variable domain in full (rest from reference TRBV30 and TRBJ1-2): SQTIHQWPATLVQPVGSPLSLECTVEGTSNPNLYWYRQAAGRGLQLLFYSVGIGQISSEVPQNLSASRPQDRQFILSSKKLLLSDSGFYLCAWSVEANYGYTFGSGTRLTVV.

This rearrangement joins TRBV9 to TRBJ1-6; D is possibly TRBD1 (6 bases). This CDR3 region has 15 residues. Germline CDR1 reads SGDLS; CDR2 reads YYNGEE. Trimming stripped 0 bases from V and 4 bases from J, with 8 bases between. In nucleotides, the CDR3 is TGTGCCAGCAGCGTAGCAGGGGATTATAATTCACCCCTCCACTTT. Amino acids: CASSVAGDYNSPLHF.

The rearrangement joins TRBV11-2 to TRBJ1-1; possible D gene TRBD1, 6 bases. The CDR3 is 14 residues long. Between the trimmed V and J ends, which lost 4 bases and 3 bases, there was a span of 12 bases. The V gene's germline CDR1 is SGHAT and CDR2 FQNNGV. The CDR3 bases are TGTGCCAGCAGCTCTCACAGGGTCGACACTGAAGCTTTCTTT. Residues: CASSSHRVDTEAFF.

This sequence joins TRBV28 and TRBJ1-3; D gene uncertain. Deletions cut 3 bases from V and 0 bases from J, with 6 bases between. The CDR3 is 14 residues long. Germline V gene lookup returns CDR1 MDHEN and CDR2 SYDVKM. As DNA, the CDR3 is TGTGCCAGCAGTTTTTCTTCCTCTGGAAACACCATATATTTT. It is translated as CASSFSSSGNTIYF.

This sequence joins TRBV2 and TRBJ1-2, with 9 nucleotides matching TRBD1. CDR3 length: 13 amino acids. V lost 5 bases to trimming and J lost 7 bases; unmatched junction nucleotides: 5. The germline gives CDR1 SNHLY, CDR2 FYNNEI. The CDR3 region is CASSLGQGGGYTF. In nucleotides, the CDR3 is TGTGCCAGCAGTTTGGGACAGGGCGGTGGCTACACCTTC.

This sequence joins TRBV6-4 and TRBJ1-2; tentatively, D is TRBD1 (5 bases). The germline CDR1 and CDR2 sequences are MRHNA and SNTAGT. V lost 4 bases and J lost 4, with 10 bases in between. The CDR3 sequence is 13 residues long. CDR3 nucleotide sequence: TGTGCCAGCAGTGTGACCGGGACCTATGGCTACACCTTC. It encodes CASSVTGTYGYTF.

The genes are TRBV2 and TRBJ2-2; unclear D gene. The ends were cut back, 3 bases at V and 2 bases at J, with 10 bases in the middle. Germline V gene lookup returns CDR1 SNHLY and CDR2 FYNNEI. The CDR3 loop spans 15 amino acids. The CDR3 coding sequence is TGTGCCAGCAGTGAGAGCCCCTTCAACACCGGGGAGCTGTTTTTT. Translated, it gives CASSESPFNTGELFF.

The V gene is TRBV6-5, the J gene TRBJ1-2; D uncertain. This CDR3 is 14 amino acids long. Germline loops: CDR1 MNHEY, CDR2 SVGAGI. The germline V and J ends were trimmed by 4 bases and 4 bases, with 13 bases remaining between them. CDR3 DNA sequence: TGTGCCAGCAGTTGGTCGGGCAGATCCTATGGCTACACCTTC. Protein: CASSWSGRSYGYTF.

As DNA, the CDR3 is TGTGCCAGCAGCCGGCCTCTAGAGACCCAGTACTTC. It translates to CASSRPLETQYF. The chain employs TRBV7-2 and TRBJ2-5; unclear D gene. Germline-derived CDR1 and CDR2 are SGHTA and FQGNSA. This CDR3 is 12 amino acids long. Between the trimmed V and J ends, which lost 5 bases and 4 bases, there was a span of 8 bases.

V and J are TRBV6-4 and TRBJ2-2; TRBD1 or TRBD2 may be the D gene (5 bases each). The germline V gene has CDR1 MRHNA and CDR2 SNTAGT. The CDR3 contains 14 residues. V was pared by 4 bases and J by 6 bases, with 12 bases between. The DNA for the CDR3 is TGTGCCAGCAGTGGGCCCGGGGACCCCGGGGAGCTGTTTTTT. Translated: CASSGPGDPGELFF.

The rearrangement uses TRBV5-1 and TRBJ2-7, with 7 nucleotides matching TRBD1. CDR3 length: 14 amino acids. Germline CDR1 is SGHRS and CDR2 is YFSETQ. With 4 bases clipped from V and 3 bases from J, the junction kept 7 bases outside the gene matches. The CDR3 loop is CASSLGQPNYEQYF. The DNA of the CDR3 is TGCGCCAGCAGCCTGGGACAGCCCAACTACGAGCAGTACTTC.

The chain couples TRBV5-1 to TRBJ2-1, with a weak D call TRBD1 (6 bases). The V end was cut by 0 bases, the J end by 10 bases, with 17 bases between. The CDR3 consists of 15 residues. The germline V gene has CDR1 SGHRS and CDR2 YFSETQ. CDR3 nucleotides: TGCGCCAGCAGCTTGGACAGGGCCGGGACCTCGGAGCAGTTCTTC. The encoded protein is CASSLDRAGTSEQFF.

The sample holds a few counts of this clone. V is TRBV7-9 and J is TRBJ1-4; D is ambiguous. The V and J ends lost 5 bases and 4 bases respectively, with 8 bases between them. The CDR3 sequence is 13 residues long. Per germline, CDR1 SEHNR and CDR2 FQNEAQ (reference sequence). This CDR3 reads CASSRRINEKLFF. The CDR3, as DNA: TGTGCCAGCAGCCGACGGATTAATGAAAAACTGTTTTTT.

This chain links TRBV10-2 with TRBJ2-3; 10 bases fit TRBD2. The germline CDR1 and CDR2 sequences are WSHSY and SAAADI. The CDR3 is made up of 14 amino acids. Germline trimming cut 4 bases from V and 4 bases from J; bases unmatched to any gene: 2. In DNA form, the CDR3 reads TGCGCCAGCAGTGCGAGCGGGGGGGCAGATACGCAGTATTTT. Translated: CASSASGGADTQYF.